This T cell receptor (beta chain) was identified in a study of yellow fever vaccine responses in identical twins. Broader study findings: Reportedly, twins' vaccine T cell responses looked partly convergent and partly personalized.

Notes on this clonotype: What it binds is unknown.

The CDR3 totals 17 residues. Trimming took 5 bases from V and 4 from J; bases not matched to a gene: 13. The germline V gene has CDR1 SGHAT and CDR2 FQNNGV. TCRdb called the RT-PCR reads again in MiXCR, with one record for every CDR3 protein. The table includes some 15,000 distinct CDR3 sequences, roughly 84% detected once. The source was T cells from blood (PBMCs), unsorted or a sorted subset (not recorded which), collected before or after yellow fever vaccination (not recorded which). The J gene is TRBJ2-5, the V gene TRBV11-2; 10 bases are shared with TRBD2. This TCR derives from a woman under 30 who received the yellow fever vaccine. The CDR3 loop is CASSPTSGVALAETQYF. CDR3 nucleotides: TGTGCCAGCAGCCCTACTAGCGGGGTGGCCCTAGCAGAGACCCAGTACTTC.